This T cell receptor beta chain emerged from a study of cytomegalovirus exposure and HLA in healthy donors. Both 60 Vbeta primers and 13 Jbeta primers went into the PCR. Method: immunoSEQ multiplex PCR; TCRdb's copy keeps in-frame clones and lacks some. Recorded here are about 110,000 clones; the top ten clones represent 6.5% to 7%. The sequence derives from a man aged 35-49 years in good health and CMV-seropositive. Sequencing input: PBMCs.

The CDR3 spells CASSESGIQKYEQFF. CDR3 bases: TGTGCCAGCAGTGAATCGGGGATCCAGAAGTATGAGCAGTTCTTC. This chain connects TRBV25-1 to TRBJ2-1, with a possible D match to TRBD2 (5 bases). Germline CDR1 reads MGHDK; CDR2 reads SYGVNS. V lost 1 base and J lost 8, with 15 bases in between. CDR3 length equals 15 residues.